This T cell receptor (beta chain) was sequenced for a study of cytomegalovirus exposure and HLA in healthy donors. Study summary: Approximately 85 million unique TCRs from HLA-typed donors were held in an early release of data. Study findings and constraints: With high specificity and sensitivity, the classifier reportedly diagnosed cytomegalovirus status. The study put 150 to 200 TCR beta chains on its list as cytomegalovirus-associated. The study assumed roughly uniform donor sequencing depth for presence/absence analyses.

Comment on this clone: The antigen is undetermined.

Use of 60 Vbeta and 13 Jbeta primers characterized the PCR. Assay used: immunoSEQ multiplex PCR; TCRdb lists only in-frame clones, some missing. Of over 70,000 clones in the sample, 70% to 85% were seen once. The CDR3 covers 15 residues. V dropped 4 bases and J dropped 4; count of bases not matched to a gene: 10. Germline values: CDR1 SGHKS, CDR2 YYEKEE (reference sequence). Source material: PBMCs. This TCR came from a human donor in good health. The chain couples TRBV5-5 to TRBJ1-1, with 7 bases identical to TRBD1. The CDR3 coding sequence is TGTGCCAGCAGCCCCCAAGGAGGGGGCTTCACTGAAGCTTTCTTT. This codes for CASSPQGGGFTEAFF.